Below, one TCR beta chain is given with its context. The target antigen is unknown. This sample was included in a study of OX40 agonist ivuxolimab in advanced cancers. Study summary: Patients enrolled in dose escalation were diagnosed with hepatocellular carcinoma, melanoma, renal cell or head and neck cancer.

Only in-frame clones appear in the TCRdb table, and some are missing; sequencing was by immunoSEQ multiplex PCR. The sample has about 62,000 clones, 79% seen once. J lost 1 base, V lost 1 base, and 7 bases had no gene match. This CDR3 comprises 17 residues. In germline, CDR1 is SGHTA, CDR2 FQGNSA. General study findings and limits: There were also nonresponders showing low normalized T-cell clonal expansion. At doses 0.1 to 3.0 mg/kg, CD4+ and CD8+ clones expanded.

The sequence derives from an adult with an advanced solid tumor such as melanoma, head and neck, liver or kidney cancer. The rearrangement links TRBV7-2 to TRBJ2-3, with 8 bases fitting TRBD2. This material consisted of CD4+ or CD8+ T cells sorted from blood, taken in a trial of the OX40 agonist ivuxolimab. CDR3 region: CASSLVRGGPRTDTQYF. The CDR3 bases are TGTGCCAGCAGCTTAGTTCGGGGGGGTCCGCGCACAGATACGCAGTATTTT.